One and the same sample provided the 27 T cell receptor beta chains below, sequenced in a study of cytomegalovirus exposure and HLA in healthy donors. PCR was performed using 60 Vbeta and 13 Jbeta primers. Sequenced by immunoSEQ multiplex PCR; TCRdb stores in-frame clones only, minus some. The profile shows about 130,000 clones, about two thirds of them singletons. The sequencing input was PBMCs. All receptors derive from a woman aged 60-75 years in good health and CMV-seropositive.

This rearrangement joins TRBV5-1 to TRBJ1-4; weak D call: TRBD1 (5 bases). This CDR3 contains 12 residues. CDR1 is SGHRS and CDR2 is YFSETQ in the germline V gene. The ends were cut back, 9 bases at V and 8 bases at J, with 14 bases in the middle. As DNA, the CDR3 is TGCGCCACAAGGGGAGGAGAAGAAAAACTGTTTTTT. Its translation is CATRGGEEKLFF.

V gene TRBV5-1 combines with J gene TRBJ1-6, with 7 bases that match TRBD1. The CDR3 is 16 amino acids. With V trimmed by 1 base and J by 8 bases, 9 bases remained unmatched. CDR1 and CDR2 from the germline V gene are SGHRS and YFSETQ. The CDR3 sequence is CASSLLGGTIYSPLHF. In nucleotides, the CDR3 is TGCGCCAGCAGCTTGTTAGGGGGCACAATTTATTCACCCCTCCACTTT.

This clone was observed a handful of times. This CDR3 reads CASSLVRTSNSPLHF. The CDR3 DNA sequence: TGTGCCAGCAGCTTAGTTCGGACATCCAATTCACCCCTCCACTTT. The rearrangement joins TRBV7-8 to TRBJ1-6; possibly TRBD1 for D (5 bases). Germline assignment: CDR1 SGHVS and CDR2 FQNEAQ. There are 15 residues in the CDR3. Trimming removed 1 base at V and 7 bases at J, with 11 bases between. The variable domain in full, completed from reference TRBV7-8 and TRBJ1-6, reads GAGVSQSPRYKVAKRGQDVALRCDPISGHVSLFWYQQALGQGPEFLTYFQNEAQLDKSGLPSDRFFAERPEGSVSTLKIQRTQQEDSAVYLCASSLVRTSNSPLHFGNGTRLTVT.

This clone was seen only a few times. The V gene is TRBV5-1, the J gene TRBJ1-2; a possible D gene is TRBD1 (6 bases). This CDR3 is 15 amino acids long. V gave up 0 bases and J gave up 2 bases, with 11 bases separating them. Germline V gene data show CDR1 as SGHRS and CDR2 as YFSETQ. The CDR3 loop reads CASSLEAGVNYGYTF. CDR3 DNA: TGCGCCAGCAGCTTGGAGGCAGGGGTAAACTATGGCTACACCTTC.

This chain joins TRBV4-1 and TRBJ2-3, with a possible D match to TRBD1 (6 bases). The V gene's germline CDR1 is MGHRA and CDR2 YSYEKL. Between the trimmed V and J ends, which lost 0 bases and 6 bases, there was a span of 16 bases. CDR3 length: 16 amino acids. CDR3 protein: CASSQEGAQVGDTQYF. DNA of the CDR3: TGCGCCAGCAGCCAAGAGGGGGCGCAGGTGGGCGATACGCAGTATTTT.

The J gene is TRBJ1-3, the V gene TRBV27; weak D call: TRBD1 (6 bases). Germline V gene lookup returns CDR1 MNHEY and CDR2 SMNVEV (reference sequence). The CDR3 totals 15 residues. The V end lost 0 bases, the J end lost 5 bases, and 11 bases lay between the germline ends. The CDR3 nucleotides read TGTGCCAGCAGTTTATCTGTCCAGGGGAGAAACACCATATATTTT. Translation gives CASSLSVQGRNTIYF.

The chain joins TRBV6-6 to TRBJ2-7; D possibly corresponds to TRBD1 (5 bases). The germline V and J ends were trimmed by 0 bases and 4 bases, with 7 bases remaining between them. CDR1 and CDR2 from the germline V gene are MNHNY and SVGAGI (reference sequence). The CDR3 loop spans 13 amino acids. This CDR3 reads CASSYSTGYEQYF. The CDR3 nucleotides are TGTGCCAGCAGTTACTCAACAGGTTACGAGCAGTACTTC.

The chain combines TRBV5-4 with TRBJ2-1; 15 nucleotides line up with TRBD2. Germline loops: CDR1 SGHNT, CDR2 YYREEE (reference sequence). Trimming took 3 bases from V and 2 from J; bases not matched to a gene: 6. The CDR3 loop spans 18 amino acids. The CDR3 region has the DNA TGTGCCAGCAGCTGGACTAGCGGGGGGGCCCAACCCTACAATGAGCAGTTCTTC. Translation gives CASSWTSGGAQPYNEQFF.

The V gene is TRBV6-1, the J gene TRBJ2-5, with D possibly TRBD2 on 5 matching bases. Germline CDR1 reads MNHNS; CDR2 reads SASEGT. The ends were cut back, 1 base at V and 0 bases at J, with 12 bases in the middle. The CDR3 loop spans 16 amino acids. The CDR3 loop reads CASSEGVGKNQETQYF. DNA of the CDR3: TGTGCCAGCAGTGAAGGAGTCGGGAAGAACCAAGAGACCCAGTACTTC.

The chain is built from TRBV5-1 and TRBJ2-3; TRBD2 might be the D (5 bases). V dropped 6 bases and J dropped 4 bases, with 12 bases sitting between them. Germline V gives CDR1 SGHRS, CDR2 YFSETQ. The CDR3 runs to 13 residues. This chain's CDR3 is CASNLASPDTQYF. The CDR3 bases are TGCGCCAGCAACCTAGCCTCCCCAGATACGCAGTATTTT.

In the case of this clone: At one end, the junction sequence differs from germline, possibly due to a read error. This chain uses TRBV7-7 with TRBJ2-1; D unresolved. The CDR3 length is 14 residues. In germline, CDR1 is SSHAT, CDR2 FNYEAQ (reference sequence). The CDR3 reads CASSLSPSPNEQFF. Here the CDR3 DNA reads TGTGCTAGCAGCTTATCCCCCAGTCCCAATGAGCAGTTCTTC. The full variable domain, with the rest looked up from reference TRBV7-7 and TRBJ2-1, is GAGVSQSPRYKVTKRGQDVTLRCDPISSHATLYWYQQALGQGPEFLTYFNYEAQPDKSGLPSDRFSAERPEGSISTLTIQRTEQRDSAMYRCASSLSPSPNEQFFGPGTRLTVL.

This clone was recorded a few times. This rearrangement joins TRBV11-3 to TRBJ2-1; 8 nucleotides line up with TRBD2. This CDR3 spans 15 amino acids. The germline V gene has CDR1 SGHNT and CDR2 YENEEA. V gave up 5 bases and J gave up 8 bases; unmatched junction bases: 11. The chain's CDR3 is CASSRGGSLGDEQFF. As DNA, the CDR3 is TGTGCCAGCAGCCGCGGGGGGTCACTAGGCGATGAGCAGTTCTTC. The entire variable domain, with the rest obtained from reference TRBV11-3 and TRBJ2-1, is as follows: EAGVVQSPRYKIIEKKQPVAFWCNPISGHNTLYWYLQNLGQGPELLIRYENEEAVDDSQLPKDRFSAERLKGVDSTLKIQPAELGDSAVYLCASSRGGSLGDEQFFGPGTRLTVL.

The chain joins TRBV11-1 to TRBJ1-1, with D tentatively TRBD1 (5 bases). The CDR3 loop spans 13 amino acids. Trimming took 4 bases from V and 4 from J, leaving 10 bases between them. Per the germline V gene, CDR1 is SGHAT and CDR2 is FQDESV (reference sequence). In DNA form, the CDR3 reads TGTGCCAGCAGCTGGGGCATGGGCACTGAAGCTTTCTTT. It yields the protein CASSWGMGTEAFF.

The chain recombines TRBV2 with TRBJ2-5; TRBD2 might be the D (6 bases). Germline CDR1 SNHLY, CDR2 FYNNEI. V lost 7 bases to trimming and J lost 2 bases, with 14 bases between them. This CDR3 is 14 amino acids long. The CDR3 spells CASIVGTYQETQYF. The CDR3 DNA reads TGTGCCAGCATAGTTGGGACTTATCAAGAGACCCAGTACTTC.

The V and J genes are TRBV7-3 and TRBJ1-2, with a possible D match to TRBD1 (6 bases). The germline V and J ends were trimmed by 4 bases and 2 bases, with 14 bases remaining between them. Germline V gene data show CDR1 as SGHTA and CDR2 as FQGTGA. The length of the CDR3 is 15 residues. The CDR3 region is CASSSYRTVNYGYTF. CDR3 DNA sequence: TGTGCCAGCAGCTCTTACCGGACAGTCAACTATGGCTACACCTTC.

J is TRBJ2-1 and V is TRBV9; TRBD2 is a possible D gene (6 bases). Between the trimmed V and J ends, which lost 5 bases and 0 bases, there was a span of 12 bases. The length of the CDR3 is 15 residues. Germline-derived CDR1 and CDR2 are SGDLS and YYNGEE. The CDR3 nucleotides read TGTGCCAGCAGGGGGGGTTCTAGCTCCTACAATGAGCAGTTCTTC. Amino acid sequence: CASRGGSSSYNEQFF.

This clone showed up just once. The J gene is TRBJ1-1, the V gene TRBV10-2; D perhaps matches TRBD1 (6 bases). The CDR3 loop spans 14 amino acids. From germline, CDR1 is WSHSY and CDR2 SAAADI. Trimming left V 5 bases short and J 1 base short, with 11 bases between. The CDR3 DNA sequence: TGCGCCAGCAGTCCCGGGGGGGCGAACACTGAAGCTTTCTTT. Translated: CASSPGGANTEAFF.

The V and J genes are TRBV7-3 and TRBJ2-1; 11 bases are shared with TRBD1. The CDR3 runs to 15 residues. Trimming removed 2 bases from V and 7 bases from J; junction bases left unmatched: 4. CDR1 SGHTA and CDR2 FQGTGA come from the germline V gene. The CDR3 DNA is TGTGCCAGCAGCTTAGGACAGGGGGCACAGAATGAGCAGTTCTTC. Residues: CASSLGQGAQNEQFF. The variable domain in full, completed from reference TRBV7-3 and TRBJ2-1, reads GAGVSQTPSNKVTEKGKYVELRCDPISGHTALYWYRQSLGQGPEFLIYFQGTGAADDSGLPNDRFFAVRPEGSVSTLKIQRTERGDSAVYLCASSLGQGAQNEQFFGPGTRLTVL.

This chain connects TRBV7-8 to TRBJ1-2, with 7 bases lining up with TRBD1. This CDR3 is built from 14 residues. Germline V CDR1 and CDR2: SGHVS, FQNEAQ. V lost 1 base, J lost 4 bases, and 3 bases stayed unmatched. The CDR3 region is CASSLGTGVYGYTF. CDR3 DNA: TGTGCCAGCAGCTTAGGAACAGGGGTCTATGGCTACACCTTC.

The CDR3 protein is CASSLGLAGVVEQYF. CDR3 nucleotide sequence: TGTGCCAGCAGCTTAGGGCTAGCGGGGGTAGTCGAGCAGTACTTC. The genes are TRBV7-2 and TRBJ2-7; 10 bases align to TRBD2. Germline assignment: CDR1 SGHTA and CDR2 FQGNSA. This CDR3 spans 15 amino acids. V shed 1 base and J 6 bases; nucleotides not matched to a gene: 6.

This clone was found a few times. The gene calls are TRBV9 and TRBJ2-7; 8 bases fit TRBD1. The CDR3 contains 14 residues. V dropped 4 bases and J dropped 4; count of bases not matched to a gene: 7. Germline assignment: CDR1 SGDLS and CDR2 YYNGEE. CDR3: CASSYEDRAYEQYF. The CDR3 DNA reads TGTGCCAGCAGCTACGAGGACAGGGCGTACGAGCAGTACTTC.

The chain carries TRBV6-5 and TRBJ2-7, with 11 bases matching TRBD1. The CDR3 runs 16 residues. With V trimmed by 4 bases and J by 0 bases, 5 bases remained unmatched. Germline V gene data show CDR1 as MNHEY and CDR2 as SVGAGI. CDR3 nucleotide sequence: TGTGCCAGCAGTTGGGGGGACAGGGGGAGCTCCTACGAGCAGTACTTC. This gives the protein CASSWGDRGSSYEQYF.

This clone occurred a few times. The gene calls are TRBV7-3 and TRBJ2-7; 10 bases map to TRBD1. This CDR3 comprises 15 residues. V was pared by 3 bases and J by 6 bases, with 8 bases of the junction left unmatched. The germline V gene has CDR1 SGHTA and CDR2 FQGTGA. CDR3 protein: CASSLTGTGVSEQYF. The DNA for the CDR3 is TGTGCCAGCAGCTTGACGGGGACAGGGGTCTCCGAGCAGTACTTC.

The V call is TRBV27, the J call TRBJ1-2; D is perhaps TRBD1 (6 bases). The length of the CDR3 is 12 residues. Trimming took 11 bases from V and 2 from J, leaving 12 bases between them. Looked up from germline, CDR1 is MNHEY and CDR2 is SMNVEV (reference sequence). The CDR3 reads CAAGAGNYGYTF. The CDR3 DNA reads TGTGCCGCGGGGGCAGGGAACTATGGCTACACCTTC.

The V and J genes are TRBV11-3 and TRBJ2-3; the match to TRBD2 covers 9 bases. The CDR3 length is 17 residues. J was trimmed by 2 bases and V by 0 bases; bases with no gene match: 6. Germline V CDR1 and CDR2: SGHNT, YENEEA. DNA of the CDR3: TGTGCCAGCAGCTTAGATGGGCTAGCGGGGCCCACAGATACGCAGTATTTT. It translates to CASSLDGLAGPTDTQYF.

CDR3 DNA sequence: TGTGCCAGCAGTTTTGGTGGAGGGGCTAACTATGGCTACACCTTC. This translates into CASSFGGGANYGYTF. The rearrangement joins TRBV28 to TRBJ1-2, with a weak D call TRBD1 (5 bases). The CDR3 extends over 15 amino acids. Germline CDR1 MDHEN, CDR2 SYDVKM. The V end lost 3 bases, the J end lost 0 bases, and 11 bases lay between the germline ends.

The chain joins TRBV7-9 to TRBJ2-7; 9 nucleotides match TRBD2. The V segment lost 2 bases and the J segment 1 base; nucleotides outside the gene matches: 6. Per the germline V gene, CDR1 is SEHNR and CDR2 is FQNEAQ (reference sequence). CDR3 length equals 16 residues. DNA of the CDR3: TGTGCCAGCAGCTTAACGGCGGGGGGGTTTTCCTACGAGCAGTACTTC. This translates into CASSLTAGGFSYEQYF.